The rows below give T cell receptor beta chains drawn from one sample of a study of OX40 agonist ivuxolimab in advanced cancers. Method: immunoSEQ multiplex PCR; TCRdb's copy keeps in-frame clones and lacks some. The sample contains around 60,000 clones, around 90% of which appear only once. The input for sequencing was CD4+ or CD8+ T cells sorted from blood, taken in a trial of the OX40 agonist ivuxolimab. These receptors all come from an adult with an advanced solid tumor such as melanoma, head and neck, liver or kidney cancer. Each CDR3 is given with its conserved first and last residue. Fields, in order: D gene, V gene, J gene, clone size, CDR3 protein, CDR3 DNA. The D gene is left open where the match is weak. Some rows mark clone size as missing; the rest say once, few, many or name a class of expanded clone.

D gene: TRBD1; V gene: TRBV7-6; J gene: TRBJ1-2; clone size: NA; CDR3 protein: CASRGTGGLYGYTF; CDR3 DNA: TGTGCCAGTAGGGGTACAGGGGGCCTCTATGGCTACACCTTC
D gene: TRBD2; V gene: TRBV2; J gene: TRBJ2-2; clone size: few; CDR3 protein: CASKASGSITGELFF; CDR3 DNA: TGTGCCAGCAAGGCTAGCGGGAGTATCACCGGGGAGCTGTTTTTT
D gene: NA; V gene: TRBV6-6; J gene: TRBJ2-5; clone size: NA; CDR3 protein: CASGVGRETQYF; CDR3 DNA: TGTGCCAGCGGGGTGGGTCGGGAGACCCAGTACTTC
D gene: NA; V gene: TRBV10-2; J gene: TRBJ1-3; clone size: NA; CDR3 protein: CASSARAYSGNTIYF; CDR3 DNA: TGCGCCAGCAGTGCCAGGGCCTACTCTGGAAACACCATATATTTT
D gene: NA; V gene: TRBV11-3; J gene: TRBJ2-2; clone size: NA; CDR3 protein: CASSFSSGSNTGELFF; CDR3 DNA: TGTGCCAGCAGTTTTTCCAGCGGCTCGAACACCGGGGAGCTGTTTTTT
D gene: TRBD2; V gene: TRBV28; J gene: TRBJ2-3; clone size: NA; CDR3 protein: CASSPISSGNVADTQYF; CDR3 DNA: TGTGCCAGCAGTCCGATTTCTAGCGGGAATGTAGCAGATACGCAGTATTTT
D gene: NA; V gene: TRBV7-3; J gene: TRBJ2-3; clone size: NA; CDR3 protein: CASSSSSISTDTQYF; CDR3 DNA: TGTGCCAGCAGCTCGTCTTCAATCTCCACAGATACGCAGTATTTT
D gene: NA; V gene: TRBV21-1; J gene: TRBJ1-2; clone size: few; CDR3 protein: CASSIRQGYGYTF; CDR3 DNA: TGTGCCAGCAGTATTCGGCAGGGTTATGGCTACACCTTC
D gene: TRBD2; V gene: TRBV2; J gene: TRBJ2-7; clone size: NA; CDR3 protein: CASSEGLASSYEQYF; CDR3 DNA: TGTGCCAGCAGTGAAGGACTAGCGTCTTCCTACGAGCAGTACTTC
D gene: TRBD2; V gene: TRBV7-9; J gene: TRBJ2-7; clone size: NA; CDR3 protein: CASSFPTSGTDEQYF; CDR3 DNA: TGTGCCAGCAGCTTTCCCACTAGCGGGACTGACGAGCAGTACTTC
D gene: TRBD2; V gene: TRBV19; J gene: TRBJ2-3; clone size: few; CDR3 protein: CASSRGGSVLTADTQYF; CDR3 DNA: TGTGCCAGTAGTCGGGGGGGATCCGTACTAACTGCAGATACGCAGTATTTT
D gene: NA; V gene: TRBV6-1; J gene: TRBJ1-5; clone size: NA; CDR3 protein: CASSVGQGNSNQPQHF; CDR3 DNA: TGTGCCAGCAGTGTAGGCCAGGGAAATAGCAATCAGCCCCAGCATTTT
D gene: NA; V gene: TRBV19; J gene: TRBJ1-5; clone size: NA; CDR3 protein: CASSIFGTAKLIVSNQPQHF; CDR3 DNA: TGTGCCAGTAGTATCTTCGGGACGGCCAAGCTCATAGTGAGCAATCAGCCCCAGCATTTT
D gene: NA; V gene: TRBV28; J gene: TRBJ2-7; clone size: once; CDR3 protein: CASSLASRGTSYEQYF; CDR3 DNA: TGTGCCAGCAGTTTAGCGTCTCGCGGCACCTCCTACGAGCAGTACTTC
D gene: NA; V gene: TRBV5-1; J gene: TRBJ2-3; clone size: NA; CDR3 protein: CASSLSLVGASTDTQYF; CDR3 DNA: TGCGCCAGCAGCTTGTCCCTAGTCGGAGCTAGCACAGATACGCAGTATTTT
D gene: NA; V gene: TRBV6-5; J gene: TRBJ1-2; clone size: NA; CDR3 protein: CASSYSVALYGYTF; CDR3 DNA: TGTGCCAGCAGTTACTCAGTGGCCCTCTATGGCTACACCTTC
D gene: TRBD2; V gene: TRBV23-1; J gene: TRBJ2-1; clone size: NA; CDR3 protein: CASSQSRDRPGLAGGQTYNEQFF; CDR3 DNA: TGCGCCAGCAGTCAATCGCGGGACCGACCGGGACTAGCGGGAGGACAGACCTACAATGAGCAGTTCTTC
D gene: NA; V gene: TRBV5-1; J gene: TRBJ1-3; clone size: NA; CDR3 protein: CASSLWGGAGNTIYF; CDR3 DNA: TGCGCCAGCAGCTTGTGGGGAGGGGCTGGAAACACCATATATTTT
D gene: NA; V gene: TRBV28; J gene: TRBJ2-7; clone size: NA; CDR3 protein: CATSGITGISYEQYF; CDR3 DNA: TGTGCCACCTCCGGCATTACAGGGATATCCTACGAGCAGTACTTC
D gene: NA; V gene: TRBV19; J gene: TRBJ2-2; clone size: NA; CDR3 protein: CASSSREGPGELFF; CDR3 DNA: TGTGCCAGTAGTTCACGGGAAGGACCCGGGGAGCTGTTTTTT
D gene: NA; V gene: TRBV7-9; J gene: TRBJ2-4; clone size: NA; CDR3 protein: CASSPTYKNIQYF; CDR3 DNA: TGTGCCAGCAGCCCAACATACAAAAACATTCAGTACTTC
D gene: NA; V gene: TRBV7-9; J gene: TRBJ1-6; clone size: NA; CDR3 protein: CASSPIMGLGVRGSPLHF; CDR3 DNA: TGTGCCAGCAGCCCAATTATGGGCCTGGGCGTCCGAGGGTCACCCCTCCACTTT
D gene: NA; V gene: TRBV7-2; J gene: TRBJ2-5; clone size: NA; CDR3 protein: CASRTAGVQETQYF; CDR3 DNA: TGTGCCAGCCGTACTGCAGGGGTCCAAGAGACCCAGTACTTC
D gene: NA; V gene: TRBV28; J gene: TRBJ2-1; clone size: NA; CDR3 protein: CASAGMGAGAIDNEQFF; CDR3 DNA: TGTGCCAGCGCGGGAATGGGGGCGGGGGCGATCGACAATGAGCAGTTCTTC
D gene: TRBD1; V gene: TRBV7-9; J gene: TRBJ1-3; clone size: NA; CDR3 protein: CASSLGQGDSGNTIYF; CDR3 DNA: TGTGCCAGCAGCTTAGGGCAGGGGGACTCTGGAAACACCATATATTTT
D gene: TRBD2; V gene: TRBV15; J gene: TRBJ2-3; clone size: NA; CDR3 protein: CATSPGPRGRASADTQYF; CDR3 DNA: TGTGCCACCAGCCCCGGCCCGCGCGGGAGGGCCTCGGCAGATACGCAGTATTTT
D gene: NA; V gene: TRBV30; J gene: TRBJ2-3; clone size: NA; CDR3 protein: CAWSQGAGADTQYF; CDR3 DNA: TGTGCCTGGAGTCAGGGCGCGGGCGCAGATACGCAGTATTTT
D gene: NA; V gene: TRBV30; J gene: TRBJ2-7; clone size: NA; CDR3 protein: CAWSVVYEQYF; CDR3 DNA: TGTGCCTGGAGTGTTGTCTACGAGCAGTACTTC
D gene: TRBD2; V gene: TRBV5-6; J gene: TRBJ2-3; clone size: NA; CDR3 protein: CASSLPSGSTDTQYF; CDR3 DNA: TGTGCCAGCAGCTTGCCTAGCGGGAGCACAGATACGCAGTATTTT
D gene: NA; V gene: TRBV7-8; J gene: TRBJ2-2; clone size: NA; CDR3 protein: CASSLLAGISTGELFF; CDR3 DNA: TGTGCCAGCAGCTTACTTGCAGGGATCAGCACCGGGGAGCTGTTTTTT
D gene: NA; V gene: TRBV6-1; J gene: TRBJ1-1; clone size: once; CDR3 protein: CASSAGTLNTEAFF; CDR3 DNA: TGTGCCAGCAGTGCCGGGACCTTGAACACTGAAGCTTTCTTT
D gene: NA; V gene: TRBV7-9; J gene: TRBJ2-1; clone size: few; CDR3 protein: CASSVSYNEQFF; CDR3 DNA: TGTGCCAGCAGCGTCTCCTACAATGAGCAGTTCTTC
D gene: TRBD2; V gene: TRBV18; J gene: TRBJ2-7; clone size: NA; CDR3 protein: CASSPGTSGRVDEQYF; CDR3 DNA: TGTGCCAGCTCACCTGGGACTAGCGGGAGAGTCGACGAGCAGTACTTC
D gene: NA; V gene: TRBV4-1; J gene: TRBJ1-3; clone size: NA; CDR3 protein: CASSQEFRGTGNTIYF; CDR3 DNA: TGCGCCAGCAGCCAAGAGTTTAGGGGCACAGGAAACACCATATATTTT
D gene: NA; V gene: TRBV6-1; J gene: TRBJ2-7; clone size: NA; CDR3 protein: CASKRDGNSYEQYF; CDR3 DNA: TGTGCCAGCAAACGGGACGGAAACTCCTACGAGCAGTACTTC
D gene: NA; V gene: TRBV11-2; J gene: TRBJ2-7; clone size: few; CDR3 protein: CASSLAGLREQYF; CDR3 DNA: TGTGCCAGCAGCTTAGCGGGACTTAGAGAGCAGTACTTC
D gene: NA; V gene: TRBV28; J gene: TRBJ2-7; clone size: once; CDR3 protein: CASSLLAGSSYEQYF; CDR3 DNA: TGTGCCAGCAGTTTACTAGCCGGGAGTAGCTACGAGCAGTACTTC
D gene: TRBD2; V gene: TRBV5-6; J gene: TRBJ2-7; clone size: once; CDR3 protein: CASSRRGGDYEQYF; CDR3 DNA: TGTGCCAGCAGCAGGCGGGGGGGTGACTACGAGCAGTACTTC
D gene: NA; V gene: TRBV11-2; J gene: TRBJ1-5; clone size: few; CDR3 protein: CASTISRVGQPQHF; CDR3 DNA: TGTGCCAGCACCATAAGTCGTGTGGGTCAGCCCCAGCATTTT
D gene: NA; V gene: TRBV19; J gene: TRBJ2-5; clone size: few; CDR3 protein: CASSIGSQETQYF; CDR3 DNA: TGTGCCAGTAGTATCGGCAGCCAAGAGACCCAGTACTTC
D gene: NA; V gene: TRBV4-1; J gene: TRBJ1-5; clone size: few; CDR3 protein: CASSPTGGGNQPQHF; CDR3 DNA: TGCGCCAGCAGCCCGACGGGTGGTGGCAATCAGCCCCAGCATTTT
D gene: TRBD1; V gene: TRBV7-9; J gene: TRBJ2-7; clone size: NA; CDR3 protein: CASSLVTGTVSEQYF; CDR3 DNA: TGTGCCAGCAGCTTAGTAACTGGGACAGTTAGCGAGCAGTACTTC
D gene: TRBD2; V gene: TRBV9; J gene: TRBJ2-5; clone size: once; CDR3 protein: CASSVEGSGGGTQYF; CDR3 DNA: TGTGCCAGCAGCGTAGAAGGATCGGGGGGTGGGACCCAGTACTTC
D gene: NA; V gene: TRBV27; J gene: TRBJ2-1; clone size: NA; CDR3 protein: CASTPMGGPYNEQFF; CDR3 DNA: TGTGCCAGCACCCCCATGGGGGGTCCCTACAATGAGCAGTTCTTC
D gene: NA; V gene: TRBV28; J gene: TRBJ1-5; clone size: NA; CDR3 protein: CASSKGGVGNQPQHF; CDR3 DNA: TGTGCCAGCAGCAAAGGGGGAGTTGGCAATCAGCCCCAGCATTTT
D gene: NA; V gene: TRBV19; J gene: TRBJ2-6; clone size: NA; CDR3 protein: CASSMGAGLLSGANVLTF; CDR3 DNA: TGTGCCAGTAGTATGGGGGCAGGGTTGCTCTCTGGGGCCAACGTCCTGACTTTC
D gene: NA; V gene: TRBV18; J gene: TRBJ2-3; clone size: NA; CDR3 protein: CASSPRPSGYRTDTQYF; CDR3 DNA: TGTGCCAGCTCACCACGTCCCAGCGGATACCGCACAGATACGCAGTATTTT
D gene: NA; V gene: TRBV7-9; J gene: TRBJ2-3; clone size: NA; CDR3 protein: CASSATARDTDTQYF; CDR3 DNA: TGTGCCAGCAGCGCAACCGCGAGGGACACAGATACGCAGTATTTT
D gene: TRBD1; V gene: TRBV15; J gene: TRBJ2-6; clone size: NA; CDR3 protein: CATSRGTGGSGANVLTF; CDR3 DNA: TGTGCCACCAGCAGGGGGACAGGGGGCTCTGGGGCCAACGTCCTGACTTTC
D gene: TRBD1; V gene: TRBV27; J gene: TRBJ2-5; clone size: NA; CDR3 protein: CASSLTSQGAGQETQYF; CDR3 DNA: TGTGCCAGCAGTTTAACCTCACAGGGGGCTGGGCAAGAGACCCAGTACTTC
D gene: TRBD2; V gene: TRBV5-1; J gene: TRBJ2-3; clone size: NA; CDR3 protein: CASSPSTSEDTQYF; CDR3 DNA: TGCGCCAGCAGCCCGAGCACTAGCGAAGATACGCAGTATTTT
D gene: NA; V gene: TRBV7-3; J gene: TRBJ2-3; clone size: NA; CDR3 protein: CASSSRPSSGDTQYF; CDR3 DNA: TGTGCCAGCAGCTCCCGCCCTAGTTCCGGAGATACGCAGTATTTT
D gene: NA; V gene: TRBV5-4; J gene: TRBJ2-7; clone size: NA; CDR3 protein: CASSPTGVSYEQYF; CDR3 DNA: TGTGCCAGCAGCCCGACAGGAGTCTCCTACGAGCAGTACTTC
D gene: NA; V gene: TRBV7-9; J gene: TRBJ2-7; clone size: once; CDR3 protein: CASRDAGTVSYEQYF; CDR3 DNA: TGTGCCAGCAGAGACGCCGGGACGGTCTCCTACGAGCAGTACTTC
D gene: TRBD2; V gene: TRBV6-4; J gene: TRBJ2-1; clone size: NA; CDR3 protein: CASSAGGLNEQFF; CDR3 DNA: TGTGCCAGCTCGGCGGGAGGGTTAAATGAGCAGTTCTTC